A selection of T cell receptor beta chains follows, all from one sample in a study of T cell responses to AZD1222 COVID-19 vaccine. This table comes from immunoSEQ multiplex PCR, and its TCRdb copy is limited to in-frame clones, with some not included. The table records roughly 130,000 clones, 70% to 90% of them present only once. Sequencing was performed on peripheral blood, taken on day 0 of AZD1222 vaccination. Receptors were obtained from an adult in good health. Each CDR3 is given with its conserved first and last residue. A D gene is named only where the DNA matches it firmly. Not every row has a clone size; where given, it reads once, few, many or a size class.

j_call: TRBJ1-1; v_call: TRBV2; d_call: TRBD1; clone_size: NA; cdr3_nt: TGTGCCAGCGGGGACAGGGGGAACACTGAAGCTTTCTTT; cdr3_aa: CASGDRGNTEAFF
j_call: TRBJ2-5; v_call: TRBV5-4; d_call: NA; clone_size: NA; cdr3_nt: TGTGCCAGCAGCTTCTCCAGACAAGAGACCCAGTACTTC; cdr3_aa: CASSFSRQETQYF
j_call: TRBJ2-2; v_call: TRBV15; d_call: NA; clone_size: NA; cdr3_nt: TGTGCCACCAGCAGAGAACCGAGTGAAGCGGGGAACACCGGGGAGCTGTTTTTT; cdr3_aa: CATSREPSEAGNTGELFF
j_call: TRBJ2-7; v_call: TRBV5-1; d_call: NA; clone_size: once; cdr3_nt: TGCGCCAGCAGCTTTCTTGTGGGGAACTACGAGCAGTACTTC; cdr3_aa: CASSFLVGNYEQYF
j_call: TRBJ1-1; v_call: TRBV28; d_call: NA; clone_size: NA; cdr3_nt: TGTGCCAGCAGTTCCCATGGGTCCGAAGAAGCTTTCTTT; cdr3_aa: CASSSHGSEEAFF
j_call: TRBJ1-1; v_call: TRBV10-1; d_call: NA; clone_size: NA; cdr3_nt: TGCGCCAGCAGTGAGTCGATGCTACTGAACACTGAAGCTTTCTTT; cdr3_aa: CASSESMLLNTEAFF
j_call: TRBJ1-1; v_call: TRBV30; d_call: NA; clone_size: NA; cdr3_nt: TGTGCCTGGACCCGGGGGACTGAAGCTTTCTTT; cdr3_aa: CAWTRGTEAFF
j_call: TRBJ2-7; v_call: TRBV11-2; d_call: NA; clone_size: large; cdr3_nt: TGTGCCAGCAGCTTAACAGACGCCGCCTACGAGCAGTACTTC; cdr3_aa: CASSLTDAAYEQYF
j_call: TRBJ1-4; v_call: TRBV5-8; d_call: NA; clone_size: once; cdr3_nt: TGTGCCAGCAGCTTGCGGAATCGCGGTGAAAAACTGTTTTTT; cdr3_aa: CASSLRNRGEKLFF
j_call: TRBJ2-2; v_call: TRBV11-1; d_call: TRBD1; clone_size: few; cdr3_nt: TGTGCCAGCAGCTACAGGGGGAGTATCCGCACCGGGGAGCTGTTTTTT; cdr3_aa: CASSYRGSIRTGELFF
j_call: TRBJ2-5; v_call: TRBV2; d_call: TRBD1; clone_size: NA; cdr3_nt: TGTGCCAGCAGTGGAGGGACAGGGGTCCCCCAGTACTTC; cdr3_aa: CASSGGTGVPQYF
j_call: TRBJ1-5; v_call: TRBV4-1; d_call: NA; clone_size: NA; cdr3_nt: TGCGCCAGCAGCCAAGATCAGAGCAATCAGCCCCAGCATTTT; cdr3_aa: CASSQDQSNQPQHF
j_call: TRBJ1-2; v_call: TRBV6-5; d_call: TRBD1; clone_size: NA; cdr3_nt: TGTGCCAGCAGTTACTTTGACAGGGGATATGGCTACACCTTC; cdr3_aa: CASSYFDRGYGYTF
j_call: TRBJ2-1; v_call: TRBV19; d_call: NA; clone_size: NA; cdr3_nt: TGTGCCAGTAGTATGATCAGGGGCTCACATGAGCAGTTCTTC; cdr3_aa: CASSMIRGSHEQFF
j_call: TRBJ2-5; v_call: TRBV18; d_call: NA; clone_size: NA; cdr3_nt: TGTGCCAGCTCACCGGGAGTCTTTTTGGCCCAGTACTTC; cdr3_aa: CASSPGVFLAQYF
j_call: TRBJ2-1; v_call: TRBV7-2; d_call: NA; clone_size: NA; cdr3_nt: TGTGCCAGCAGCCCCCCGGACAATGAGCAGTTCTTC; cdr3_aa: CASSPPDNEQFF
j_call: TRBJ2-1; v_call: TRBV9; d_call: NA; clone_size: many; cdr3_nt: TGTGCCAGCAGCGCTGAAGCTAGTACTGATGAGCAGTTCTTC; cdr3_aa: CASSAEASTDEQFF
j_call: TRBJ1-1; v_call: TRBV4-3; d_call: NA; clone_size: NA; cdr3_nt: TGCGCCAGCAGCCAAGGCTACAGGCACGGGAAGAACACTGAAGCTTTCTTT; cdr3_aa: CASSQGYRHGKNTEAFF
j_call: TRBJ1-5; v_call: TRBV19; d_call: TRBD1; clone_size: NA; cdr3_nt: TGTGCCAGTAGTTACGGGACAGTCAACAATCAGCCCCAGCATTTT; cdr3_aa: CASSYGTVNNQPQHF
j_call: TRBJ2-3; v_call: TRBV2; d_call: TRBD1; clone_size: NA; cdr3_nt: TGTGCCAGCAGGGACAGGGGGAGCACAGATACGCAGTATTTT; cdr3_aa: CASRDRGSTDTQYF
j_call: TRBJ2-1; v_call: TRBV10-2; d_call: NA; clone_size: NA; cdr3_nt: TGCGCCAGCAGTGATGACGGAGTGCGGGGCAATGAGCAGTTCTTC; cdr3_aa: CASSDDGVRGNEQFF
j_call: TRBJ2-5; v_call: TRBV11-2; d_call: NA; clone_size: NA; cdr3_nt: TGTGCCAGCAGCCGCGACCTTACGGGCCTGGCGGAGACCCAGTACTTC; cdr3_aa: CASSRDLTGLAETQYF
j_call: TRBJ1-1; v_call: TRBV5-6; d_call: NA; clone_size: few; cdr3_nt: TGTGCCAGCAGCTTGAGACAGAACACTGAAGCTTTCTTT; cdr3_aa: CASSLRQNTEAFF
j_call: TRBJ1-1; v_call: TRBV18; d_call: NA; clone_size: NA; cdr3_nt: TGTGCCAGCTCACCTATAAGGCCAGACATGAACACTGAAGCTTTCTTT; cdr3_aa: CASSPIRPDMNTEAFF
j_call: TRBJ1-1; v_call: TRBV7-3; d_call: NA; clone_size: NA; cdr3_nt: TGTGCCAGCAGCTTAGATTCTGGGCGGGAAGCTTTCTTT; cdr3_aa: CASSLDSGREAFF
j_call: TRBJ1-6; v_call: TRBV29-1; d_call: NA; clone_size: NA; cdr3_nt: TGCAGCGTTCGTAGTCAGGACCATTCACCCCTCCACTTT; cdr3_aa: CSVRSQDHSPLHF
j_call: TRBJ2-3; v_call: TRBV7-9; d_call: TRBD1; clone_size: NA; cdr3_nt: TGTGCCAGCAGCTTTAAGACGGGACAGGGGATTTCAGATACGCAGTATTTT; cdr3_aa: CASSFKTGQGISDTQYF
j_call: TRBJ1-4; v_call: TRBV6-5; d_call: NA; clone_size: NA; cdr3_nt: TGTGCCAGCATGGGAGTGGTGAATGAAAAACTGTTTTTT; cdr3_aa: CASMGVVNEKLFF
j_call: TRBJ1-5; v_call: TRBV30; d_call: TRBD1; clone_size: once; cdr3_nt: TGTGCCTGGACTACCGGGACAGGGGGTGGACAGCCCCAGCATTTT; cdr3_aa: CAWTTGTGGGQPQHF
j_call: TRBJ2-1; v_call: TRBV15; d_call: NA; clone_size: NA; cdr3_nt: TGTGCCACCAGCAGAAGACAGATTAGCGAGCAGTTCTTC; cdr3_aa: CATSRRQISEQFF
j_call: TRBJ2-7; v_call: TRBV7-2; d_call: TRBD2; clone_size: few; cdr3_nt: TGTGCCAGCAGCTTAGCCTTAGCGGGAGATACGTACTTC; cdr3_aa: CASSLALAGDTYF
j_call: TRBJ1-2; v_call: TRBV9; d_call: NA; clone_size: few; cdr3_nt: TGTGCCAGCAGCGTTCAGTCTAACTATGGCTACACCTTC; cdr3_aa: CASSVQSNYGYTF
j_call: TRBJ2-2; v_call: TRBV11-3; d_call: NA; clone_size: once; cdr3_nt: TGTGCCAGCAGCCGGGTCACCGGGGAGCTGTTTTTT; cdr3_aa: CASSRVTGELFF
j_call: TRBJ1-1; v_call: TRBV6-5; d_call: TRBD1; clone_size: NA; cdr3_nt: TGTGCCAGCGGAACACCTCGGGACAGCCTTTCTGAAGCTTTCTTT; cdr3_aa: CASGTPRDSLSEAFF
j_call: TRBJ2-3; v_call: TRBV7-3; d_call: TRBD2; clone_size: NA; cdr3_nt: TGTGCCAGCAGCTCGGAGGGACTAGCGGGAGTCGGCACAGATACGCAGTATTTT; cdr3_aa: CASSSEGLAGVGTDTQYF
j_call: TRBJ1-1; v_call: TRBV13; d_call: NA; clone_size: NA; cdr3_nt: TGTGCCAGCAGCTTAGGGGGACGACAGTTCTTTGAAGCTTTCTTT; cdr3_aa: CASSLGGRQFFEAFF
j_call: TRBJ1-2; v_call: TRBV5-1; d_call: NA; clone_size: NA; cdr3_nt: TGCGCCAGCAGCTTGGGGACGGATCATGGTAACTATGGCTACACCTTC; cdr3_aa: CASSLGTDHGNYGYTF
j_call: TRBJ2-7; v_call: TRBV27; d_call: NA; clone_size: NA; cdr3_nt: TGTGCCAGCTCTTTCGGGACGAACTCCTACGAGCAGTACTTC; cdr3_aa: CASSFGTNSYEQYF
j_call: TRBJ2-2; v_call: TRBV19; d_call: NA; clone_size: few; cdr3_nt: TGTGCCAGTAGTATCGGGGTTAGCAACACCGGGGAGCTGTTTTTT; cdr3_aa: CASSIGVSNTGELFF
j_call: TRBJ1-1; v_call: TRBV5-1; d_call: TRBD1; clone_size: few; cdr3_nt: TGCGCCAGCAGCCACTCGACAGGGAGGAGGAACACTGAAGCTTTCTTT; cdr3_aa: CASSHSTGRRNTEAFF
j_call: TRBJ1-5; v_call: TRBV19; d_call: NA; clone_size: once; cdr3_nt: TGTGCCAGTAGTATAGAGGCAGGGATGGTTCAGCCCCAGCATTTT; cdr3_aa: CASSIEAGMVQPQHF
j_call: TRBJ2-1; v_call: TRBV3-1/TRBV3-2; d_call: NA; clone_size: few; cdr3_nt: TGTGCCAGCAGCCCCGGGGATTATGAGCAGTTCTTC; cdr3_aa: CASSPGDYEQFF
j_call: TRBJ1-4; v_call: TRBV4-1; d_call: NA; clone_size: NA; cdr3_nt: TGCGCCAGCACTTCCATAGGGAGGGGGGATGAAAAACTGTTTTTT; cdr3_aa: CASTSIGRGDEKLFF
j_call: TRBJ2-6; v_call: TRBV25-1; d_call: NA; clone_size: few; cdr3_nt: TGTGCCAGCAGTCGCTCTGGGGCCAACGTCCTGACTTTC; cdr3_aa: CASSRSGANVLTF
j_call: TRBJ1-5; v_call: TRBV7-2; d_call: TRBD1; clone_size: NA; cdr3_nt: TGTGCCAGCAGCGGAGGGACAGGCAATCAGCCCCAGCATTTT; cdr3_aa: CASSGGTGNQPQHF
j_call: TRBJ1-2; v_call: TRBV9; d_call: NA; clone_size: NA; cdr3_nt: TGTGCCAGCAGCGTAGATTCCGCGGGCTACTATGGCTACACCTTC; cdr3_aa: CASSVDSAGYYGYTF
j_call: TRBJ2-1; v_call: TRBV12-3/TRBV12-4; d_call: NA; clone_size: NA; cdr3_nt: TGTGCCACCGGACCGGACTCCCACAATGAGCAGTTCTTC; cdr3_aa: CATGPDSHNEQFF
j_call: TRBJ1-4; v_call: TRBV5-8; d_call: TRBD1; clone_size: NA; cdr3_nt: TGTGCCAGCAGCCGGACAGGGGTCGGTGATGAAAAACTGTTTTTT; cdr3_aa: CASSRTGVGDEKLFF
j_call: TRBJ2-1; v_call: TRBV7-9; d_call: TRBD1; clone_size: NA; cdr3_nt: TGTGCCAGCAGGTTAGCCGGGACAGGGGGCAATGAGCAGTTCTTC; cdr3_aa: CASRLAGTGGNEQFF
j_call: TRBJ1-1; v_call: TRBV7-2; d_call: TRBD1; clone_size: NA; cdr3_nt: TGTGCCAGCAGCTCAGGGAGGACAGGGGGCTTGAATGAAGCTTTCTTT; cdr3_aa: CASSSGRTGGLNEAFF
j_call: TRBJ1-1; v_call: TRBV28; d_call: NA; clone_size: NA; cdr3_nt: TGTGCCGCCCTCACTTCGGCGAACACTGAAGCTTTCTTT; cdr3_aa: CAALTSANTEAFF
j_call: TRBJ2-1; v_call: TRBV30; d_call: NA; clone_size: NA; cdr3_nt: TGTGCCTGGAGATTACCTCTCGGGGTAGGGACCTACAATGAGCAGTTCTTC; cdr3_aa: CAWRLPLGVGTYNEQFF
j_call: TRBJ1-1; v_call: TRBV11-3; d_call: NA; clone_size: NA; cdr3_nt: TGTGCCAGCAGCTTAGACAGCACTGAAGCTTTCTTT; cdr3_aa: CASSLDSTEAFF
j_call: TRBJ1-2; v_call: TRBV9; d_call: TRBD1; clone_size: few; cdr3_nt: TGTGCCTCCTACGGCCAGGGGGCGGTCGGCTACACCTTC; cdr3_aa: CASYGQGAVGYTF
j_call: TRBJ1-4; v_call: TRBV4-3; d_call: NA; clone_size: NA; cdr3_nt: TGCGCCAGCAGGCCGGGGTATAGAGATGAAAAACTGTTTTTT; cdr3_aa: CASRPGYRDEKLFF
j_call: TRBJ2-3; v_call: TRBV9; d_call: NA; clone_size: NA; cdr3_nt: TGTGCCAGCAGCAGGGACGGCACAGATACGCAGTATTTT; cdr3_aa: CASSRDGTDTQYF
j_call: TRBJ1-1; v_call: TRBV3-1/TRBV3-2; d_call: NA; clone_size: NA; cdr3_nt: TGTGCCAGCAGCCAGACTATGGGGGTAAAGGCTTTCTTT; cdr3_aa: CASSQTMGVKAFF
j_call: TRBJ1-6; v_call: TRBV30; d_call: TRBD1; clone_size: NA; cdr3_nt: TGTGCCTGGAGTTCACAGGGGAATTCACCCCTCCACTTT; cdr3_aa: CAWSSQGNSPLHF
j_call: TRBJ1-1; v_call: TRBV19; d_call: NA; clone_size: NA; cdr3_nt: TGTGCCAGTAGTATAGAGCTCATGGGGAACACTGAAGCTTTCTTT; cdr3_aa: CASSIELMGNTEAFF